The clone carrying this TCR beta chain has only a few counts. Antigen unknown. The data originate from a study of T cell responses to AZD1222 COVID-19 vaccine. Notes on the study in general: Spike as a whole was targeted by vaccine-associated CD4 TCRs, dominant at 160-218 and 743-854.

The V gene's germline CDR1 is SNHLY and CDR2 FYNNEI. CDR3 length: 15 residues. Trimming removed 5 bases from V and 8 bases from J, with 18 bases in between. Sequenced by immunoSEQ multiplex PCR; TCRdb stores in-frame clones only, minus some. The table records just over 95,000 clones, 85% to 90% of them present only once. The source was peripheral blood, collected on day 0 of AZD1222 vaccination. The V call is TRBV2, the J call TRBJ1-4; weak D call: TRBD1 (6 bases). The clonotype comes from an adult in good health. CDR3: CASSTYREQREKLFF. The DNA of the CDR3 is TGTGCCAGCAGTACATACAGGGAACAACGCGAAAAACTGTTTTTT.